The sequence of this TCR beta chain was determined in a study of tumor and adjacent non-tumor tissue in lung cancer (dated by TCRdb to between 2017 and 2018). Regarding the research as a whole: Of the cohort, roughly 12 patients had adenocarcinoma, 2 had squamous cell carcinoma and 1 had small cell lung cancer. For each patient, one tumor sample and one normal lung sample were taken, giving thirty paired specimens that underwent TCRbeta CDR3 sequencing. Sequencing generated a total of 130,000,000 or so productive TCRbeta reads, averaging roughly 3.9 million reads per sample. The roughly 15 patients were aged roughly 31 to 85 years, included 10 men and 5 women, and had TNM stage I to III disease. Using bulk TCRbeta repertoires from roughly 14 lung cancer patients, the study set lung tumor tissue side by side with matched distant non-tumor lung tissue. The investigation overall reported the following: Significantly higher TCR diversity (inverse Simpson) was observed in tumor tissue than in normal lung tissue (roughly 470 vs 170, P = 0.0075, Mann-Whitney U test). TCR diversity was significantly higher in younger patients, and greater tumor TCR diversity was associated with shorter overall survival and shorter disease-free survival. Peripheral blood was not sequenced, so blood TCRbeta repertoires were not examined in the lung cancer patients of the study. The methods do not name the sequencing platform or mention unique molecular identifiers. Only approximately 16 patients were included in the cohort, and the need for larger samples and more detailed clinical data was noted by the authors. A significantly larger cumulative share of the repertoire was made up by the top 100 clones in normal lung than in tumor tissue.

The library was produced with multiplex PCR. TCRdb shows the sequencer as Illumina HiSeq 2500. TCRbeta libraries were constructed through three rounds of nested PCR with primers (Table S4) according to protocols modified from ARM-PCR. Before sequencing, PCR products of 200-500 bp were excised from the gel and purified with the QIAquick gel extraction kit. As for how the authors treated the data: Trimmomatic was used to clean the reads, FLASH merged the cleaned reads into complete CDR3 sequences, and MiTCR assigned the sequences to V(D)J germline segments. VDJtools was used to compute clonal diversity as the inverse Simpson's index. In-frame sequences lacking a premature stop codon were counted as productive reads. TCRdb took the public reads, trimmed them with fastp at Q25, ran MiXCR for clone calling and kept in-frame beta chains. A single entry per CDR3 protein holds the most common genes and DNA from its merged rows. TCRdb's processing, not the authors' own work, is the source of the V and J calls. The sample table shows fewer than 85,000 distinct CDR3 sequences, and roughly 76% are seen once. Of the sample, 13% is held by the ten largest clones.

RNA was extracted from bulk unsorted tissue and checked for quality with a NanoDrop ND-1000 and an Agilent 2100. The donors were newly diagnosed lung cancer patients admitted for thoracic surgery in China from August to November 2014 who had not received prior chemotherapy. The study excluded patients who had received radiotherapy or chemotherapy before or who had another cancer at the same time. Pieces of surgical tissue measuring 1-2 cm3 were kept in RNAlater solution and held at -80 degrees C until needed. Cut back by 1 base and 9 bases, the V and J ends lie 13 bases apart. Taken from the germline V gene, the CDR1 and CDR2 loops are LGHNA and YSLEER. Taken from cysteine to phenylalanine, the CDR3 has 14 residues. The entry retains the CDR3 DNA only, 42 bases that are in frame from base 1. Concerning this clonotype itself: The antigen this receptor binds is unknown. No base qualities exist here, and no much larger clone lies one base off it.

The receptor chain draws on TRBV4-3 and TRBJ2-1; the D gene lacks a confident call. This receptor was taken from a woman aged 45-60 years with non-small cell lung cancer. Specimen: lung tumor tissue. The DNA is TGCGCCAGCAGCCAAGGCGTTTTAGGTTGTGAGCAGTTCTTC. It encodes CASSQGVLGCEQFF.